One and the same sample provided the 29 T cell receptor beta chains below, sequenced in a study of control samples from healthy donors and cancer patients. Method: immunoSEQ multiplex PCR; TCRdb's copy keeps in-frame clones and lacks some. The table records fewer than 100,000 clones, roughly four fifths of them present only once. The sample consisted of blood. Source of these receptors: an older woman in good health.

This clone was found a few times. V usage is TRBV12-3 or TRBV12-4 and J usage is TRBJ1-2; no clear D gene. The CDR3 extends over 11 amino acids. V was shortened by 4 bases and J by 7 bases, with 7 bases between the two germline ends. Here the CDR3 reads CASSWDVGYTF. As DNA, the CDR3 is TGTGCCAGCAGTTGGGATGTTGGCTACACCTTC.

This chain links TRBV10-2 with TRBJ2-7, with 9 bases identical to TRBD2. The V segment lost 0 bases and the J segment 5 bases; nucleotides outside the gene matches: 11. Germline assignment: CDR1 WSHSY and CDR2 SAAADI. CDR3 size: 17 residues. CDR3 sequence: CASSESTLAGGPDEQYF. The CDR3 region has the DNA TGCGCCAGCAGTGAGTCGACTCTTGCGGGAGGGCCTGACGAGCAGTACTTC.

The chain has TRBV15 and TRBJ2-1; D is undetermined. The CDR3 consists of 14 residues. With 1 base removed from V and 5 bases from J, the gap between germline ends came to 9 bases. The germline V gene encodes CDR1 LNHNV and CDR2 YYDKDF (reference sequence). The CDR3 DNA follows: TGTGCCACCAGCAGAGTTTATTCTGACAATGAGCAGTTCTTC. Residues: CATSRVYSDNEQFF.

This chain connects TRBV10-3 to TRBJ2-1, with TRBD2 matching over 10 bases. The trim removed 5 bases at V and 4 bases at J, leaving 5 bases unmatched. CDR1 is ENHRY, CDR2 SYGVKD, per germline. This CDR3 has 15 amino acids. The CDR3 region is CAISSSGGAYNEQFF. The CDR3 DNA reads TGTGCCATCAGTTCTAGCGGGGGCGCTTACAATGAGCAGTTCTTC.

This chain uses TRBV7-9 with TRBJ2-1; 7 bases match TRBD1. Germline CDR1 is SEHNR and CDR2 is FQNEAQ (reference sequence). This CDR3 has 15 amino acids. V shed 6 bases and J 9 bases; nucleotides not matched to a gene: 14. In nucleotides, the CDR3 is TGTGCCAGCAGTTTCACTGGGACAGCCCGGGCTGAGCAGTTCTTC. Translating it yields CASSFTGTARAEQFF.

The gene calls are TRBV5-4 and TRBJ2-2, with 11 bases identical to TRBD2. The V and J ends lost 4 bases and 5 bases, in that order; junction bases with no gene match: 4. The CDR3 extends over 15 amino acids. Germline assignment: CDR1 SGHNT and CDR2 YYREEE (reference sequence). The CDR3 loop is CASSLLAGGTGELFF. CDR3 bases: TGTGCCAGCAGCCTCCTAGCGGGGGGTACCGGGGAGCTGTTTTTT.

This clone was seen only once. CDR3 loop: CASNPGPSYEQYF. DNA for the CDR3: TGTGCCAGCAACCCCGGGCCCTCCTACGAGCAGTACTTC. This chain links TRBV12-3 or TRBV12-4 with TRBJ2-7; D is ambiguous. The CDR3 runs to 13 residues. Trimming removed 7 bases at V and 0 bases at J, with 10 bases between.

The CDR3 DNA follows: TGTGCCAGTAGGGGAGAAGAGGGAAGGCAGCCCCAGCATTTT. It codes for CASRGEEGRQPQHF. This rearrangement joins TRBV19 to TRBJ1-5; D not resolved. This CDR3 has 14 residues. Germline CDR1 reads LNHDA; CDR2 reads SQIVND (reference sequence). V was shortened by 6 bases and J by 7 bases, with 16 bases between the two germline ends. Filled out from reference TRBV19 and TRBJ1-5, the complete variable domain reads DGGITQSPKYLFRKEGQNVTLSCEQNLNHDAMYWYRQDPGQGLRLIYYSQIVNDFQKGDIAEGYSVSREKKESFPLTVTSAQKNPTAFYLCASRGEEGRQPQHFGDGTRLSIL.

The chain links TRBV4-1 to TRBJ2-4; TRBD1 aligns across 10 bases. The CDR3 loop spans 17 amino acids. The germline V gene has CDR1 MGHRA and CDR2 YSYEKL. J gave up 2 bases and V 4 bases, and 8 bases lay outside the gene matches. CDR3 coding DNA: TGCGCCAGCAGCCGGGCCGGGACAGGGGTTTCCAAAAACATTCAGTACTTC. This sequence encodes CASSRAGTGVSKNIQYF.

The CDR3 is CASSRDTLYNEQFF. The CDR3 DNA sequence: TGTGCCAGCAGCCGGGACACCCTCTACAATGAGCAGTTCTTC. The chain is built from TRBV7-2 and TRBJ2-1; possible D gene TRBD1, 6 bases. The CDR3 totals 14 residues. Germline CDR1 is SGHTA and CDR2 is FQGNSA. Trimming shortened V by 5 bases and J by 3 bases, and 11 bases separated the two germline ends.

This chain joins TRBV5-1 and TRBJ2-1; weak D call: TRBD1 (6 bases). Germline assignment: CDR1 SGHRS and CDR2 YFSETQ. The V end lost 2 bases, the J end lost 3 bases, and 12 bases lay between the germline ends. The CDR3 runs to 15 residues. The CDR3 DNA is TGCGCCAGCAGCTTAGGGACAATCGGCTACAATGAGCAGTTCTTC. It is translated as CASSLGTIGYNEQFF.

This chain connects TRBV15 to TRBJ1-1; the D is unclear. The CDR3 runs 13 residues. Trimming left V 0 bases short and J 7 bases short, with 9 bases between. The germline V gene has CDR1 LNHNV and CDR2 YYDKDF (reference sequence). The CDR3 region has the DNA TGTGCCACCAGCAGAGATTTGGGAGTTGAAGCTTTCTTT. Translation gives CATSRDLGVEAFF.

The CDR3 nucleotides read TGTGCCAGCAGCTCCGGCTCCTACAATGAGCAGTTCTTC. It encodes CASSSGSYNEQFF. The V call is TRBV12-3 or TRBV12-4, the J call TRBJ2-1, with D unclear. Trimming shortened V by 6 bases and J by 0 bases, and 6 bases separated the two germline ends. The CDR3 has 13 amino acids.

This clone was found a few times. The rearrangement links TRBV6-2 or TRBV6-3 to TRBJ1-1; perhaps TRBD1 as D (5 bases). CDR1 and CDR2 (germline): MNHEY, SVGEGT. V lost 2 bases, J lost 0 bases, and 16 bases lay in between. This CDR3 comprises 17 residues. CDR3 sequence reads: CASSYKGWEGLNTEAFF. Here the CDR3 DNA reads TGTGCCAGCAGTTACAAGGGGTGGGAGGGCCTGAACACTGAAGCTTTCTTT.

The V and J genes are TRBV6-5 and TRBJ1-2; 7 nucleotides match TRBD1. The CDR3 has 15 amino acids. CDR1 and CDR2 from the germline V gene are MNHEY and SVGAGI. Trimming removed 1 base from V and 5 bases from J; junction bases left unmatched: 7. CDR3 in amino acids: CASSYFTGAEYGYTF. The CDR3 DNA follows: TGTGCCAGCAGTTACTTTACAGGGGCAGAATATGGCTACACCTTC.

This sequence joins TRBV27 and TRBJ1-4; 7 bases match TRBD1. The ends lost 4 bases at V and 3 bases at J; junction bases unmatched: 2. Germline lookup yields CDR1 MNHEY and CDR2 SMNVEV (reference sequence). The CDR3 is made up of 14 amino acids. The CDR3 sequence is CASSYGQANEKLFF. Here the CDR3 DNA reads TGTGCCAGCAGTTACGGACAGGCTAATGAAAAACTGTTTTTT.

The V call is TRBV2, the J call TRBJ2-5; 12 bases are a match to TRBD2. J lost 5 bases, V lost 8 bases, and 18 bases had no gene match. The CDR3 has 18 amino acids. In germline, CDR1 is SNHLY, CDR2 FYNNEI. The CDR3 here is CASVDSPTSGSWSETQYF. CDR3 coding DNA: TGTGCCAGCGTAGATAGTCCGACTAGCGGGAGTTGGTCTGAGACCCAGTACTTC.

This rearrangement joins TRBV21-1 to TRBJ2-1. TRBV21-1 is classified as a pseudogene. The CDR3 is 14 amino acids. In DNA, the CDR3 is TGTGCCAGCAGCAAAGCGAAGGTCCACAATGAGCAGTTCTTC. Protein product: CASSKAKVHNEQFF.

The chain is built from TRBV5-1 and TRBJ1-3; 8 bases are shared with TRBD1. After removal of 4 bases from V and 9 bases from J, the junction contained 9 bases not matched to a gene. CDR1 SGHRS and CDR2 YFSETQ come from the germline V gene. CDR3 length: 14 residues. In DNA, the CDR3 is TGCGCCAGCAGCACCGGGACAGGCGGAGGCACCATATATTTT. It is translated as CASSTGTGGGTIYF.

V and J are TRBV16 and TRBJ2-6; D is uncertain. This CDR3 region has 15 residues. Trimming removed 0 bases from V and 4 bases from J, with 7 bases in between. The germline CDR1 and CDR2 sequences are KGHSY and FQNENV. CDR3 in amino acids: CASSQSRSGANVLTF. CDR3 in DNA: TGTGCCAGCAGCCAATCCCGATCAGGGGCCAACGTCCTGACTTTC.

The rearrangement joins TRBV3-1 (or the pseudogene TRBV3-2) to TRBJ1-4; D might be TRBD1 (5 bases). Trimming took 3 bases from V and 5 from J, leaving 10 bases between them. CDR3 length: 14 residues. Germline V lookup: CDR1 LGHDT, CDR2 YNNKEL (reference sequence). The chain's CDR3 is CASSHSGLNEKLFF. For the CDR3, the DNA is TGTGCCAGCAGCCACTCGGGGCTGAATGAAAAACTGTTTTTT.

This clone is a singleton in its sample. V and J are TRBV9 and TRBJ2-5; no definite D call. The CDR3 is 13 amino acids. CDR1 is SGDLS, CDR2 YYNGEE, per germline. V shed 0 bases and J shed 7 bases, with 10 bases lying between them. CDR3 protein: CASSVVGLGTQYF. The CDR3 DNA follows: TGTGCCAGCAGCGTAGTAGGGCTAGGGACCCAGTACTTC.

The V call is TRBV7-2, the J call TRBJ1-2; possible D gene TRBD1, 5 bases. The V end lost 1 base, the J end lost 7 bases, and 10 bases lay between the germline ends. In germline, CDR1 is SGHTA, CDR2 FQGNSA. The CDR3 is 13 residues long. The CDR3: CASSLERRGGYTF. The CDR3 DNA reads TGTGCCAGCAGCTTAGAACGGAGGGGTGGCTACACCTTC.

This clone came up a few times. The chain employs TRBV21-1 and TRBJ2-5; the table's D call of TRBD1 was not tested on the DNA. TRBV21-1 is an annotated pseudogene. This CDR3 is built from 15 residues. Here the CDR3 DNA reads TGTGCCAGCAGCAAACGGCTGGCAGGCCAAGAGACCCAGTACTTC. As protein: CASSKRLAGQETQYF.

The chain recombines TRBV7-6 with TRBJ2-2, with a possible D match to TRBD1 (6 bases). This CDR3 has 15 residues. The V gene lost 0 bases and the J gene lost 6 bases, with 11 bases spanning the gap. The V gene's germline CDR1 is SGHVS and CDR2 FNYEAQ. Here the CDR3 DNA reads TGTGCCAGCAGCTTAGCCAGGGGTGTCGCCGGGGAGCTGTTTTTT. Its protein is CASSLARGVAGELFF.

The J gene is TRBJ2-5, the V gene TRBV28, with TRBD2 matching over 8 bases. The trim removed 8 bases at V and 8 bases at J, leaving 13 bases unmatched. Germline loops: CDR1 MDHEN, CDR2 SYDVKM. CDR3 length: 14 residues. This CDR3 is CASRPTGTSQTQYF. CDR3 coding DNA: TGTGCCAGCCGCCCTACCGGGACTAGTCAAACCCAGTACTTC. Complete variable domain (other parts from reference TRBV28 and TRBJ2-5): DVKVTQSSRYLVKRTGEKVFLECVQDMDHENMFWYRQDPGLGLRLIYFSYDVKMKEKGDIPEGYSVSREKKERFSLILESASTNQTSMYLCASRPTGTSQTQYFGPGTRLLVL.

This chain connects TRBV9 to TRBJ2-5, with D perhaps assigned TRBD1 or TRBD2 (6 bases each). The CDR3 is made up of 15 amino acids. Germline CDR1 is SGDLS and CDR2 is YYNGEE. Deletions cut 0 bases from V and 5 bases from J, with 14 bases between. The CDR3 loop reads CASSVGLGGLETQYF. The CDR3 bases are TGTGCCAGCAGCGTAGGTCTGGGGGGCCTTGAGACCCAGTACTTC. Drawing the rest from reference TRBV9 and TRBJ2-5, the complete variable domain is DSGVTQTPKHLITATGQRVTLRCSPRSGDLSVYWYQQSLDQGLQFLIQYYNGEERAKGNILERFSAQQFPDLHSELNLSSLELGDSALYFCASSVGLGGLETQYFGPGTRLLVL.

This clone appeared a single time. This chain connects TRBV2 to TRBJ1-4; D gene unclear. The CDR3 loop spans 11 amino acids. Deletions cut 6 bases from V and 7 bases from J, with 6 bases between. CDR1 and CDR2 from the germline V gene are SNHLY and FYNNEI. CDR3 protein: CASRISEKLFF. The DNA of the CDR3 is TGTGCCAGCAGGATCAGTGAAAAACTGTTTTTT.

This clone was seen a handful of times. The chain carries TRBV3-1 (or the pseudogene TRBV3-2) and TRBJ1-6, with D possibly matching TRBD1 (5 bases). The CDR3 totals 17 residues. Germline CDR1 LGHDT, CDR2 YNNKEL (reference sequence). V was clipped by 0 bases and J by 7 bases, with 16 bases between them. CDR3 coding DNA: TGTGCCAGCAGCCAAGACTCAGGGAAGAGGCAGAATTCACCCCTCCACTTT. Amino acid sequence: CASSQDSGKRQNSPLHF.